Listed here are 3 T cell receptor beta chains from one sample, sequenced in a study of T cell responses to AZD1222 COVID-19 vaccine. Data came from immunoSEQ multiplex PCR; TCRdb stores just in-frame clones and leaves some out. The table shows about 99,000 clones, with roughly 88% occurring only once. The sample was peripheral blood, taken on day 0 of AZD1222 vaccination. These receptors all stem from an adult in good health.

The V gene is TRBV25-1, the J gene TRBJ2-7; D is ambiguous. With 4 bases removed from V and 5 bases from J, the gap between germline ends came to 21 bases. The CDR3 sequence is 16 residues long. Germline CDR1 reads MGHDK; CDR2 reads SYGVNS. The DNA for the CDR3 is TGTGCCAGCAGTGCCGAGGCAGCCCAGGATTGGAACGAGCAGTACTTC. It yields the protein CASSAEAAQDWNEQYF.

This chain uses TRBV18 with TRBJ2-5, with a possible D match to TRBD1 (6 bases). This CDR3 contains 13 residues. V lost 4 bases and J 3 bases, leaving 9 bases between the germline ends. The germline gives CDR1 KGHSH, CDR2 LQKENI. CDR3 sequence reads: CASSRGQKETQYF. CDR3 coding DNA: TGTGCCAGCTCACGTGGACAGAAAGAGACCCAGTACTTC.

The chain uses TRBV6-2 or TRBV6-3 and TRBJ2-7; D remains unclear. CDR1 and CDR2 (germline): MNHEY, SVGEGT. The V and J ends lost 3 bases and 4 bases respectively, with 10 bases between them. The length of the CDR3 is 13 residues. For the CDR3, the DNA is TGTGCCAGCAGTTATCCGTGGACGTACGAGCAGTACTTC. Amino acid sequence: CASSYPWTYEQYF.